This T cell receptor (beta chain) was identified in a study of human CD8 memory T cell subsets. General study results and limits: Diversity, measured as normalized Shannon-Wiener diversity, was similarly high in stem-like memory and precursor exhausted T cells. Effector memory cells did not share this. No chain other than the T cell receptor beta chain was sequenced.

Magnetic separation of the negative type served to enrich total CD8+ T cells. Germline CDR1 is LNHDA and CDR2 is SQIVND (reference sequence). There are 16 residues in the CDR3. UMI-labeled 5' RACE yielded the TCR beta libraries. With the 5' RACE reads reprocessed, TCRdb shows one record per CDR3 protein and no DNA. The table for this sample gives about 10,000 distinct CDR3 sequences. For this clonotype: Its antigen is not identified.

Input material: CD8+ stem-like memory T cells (TSCM and TCM) sorted from PBMCs. The subset: stem-like memory CD8 T cells (TSTEM), CCR7+ PD-1- TIGIT-. The rearrangement links TRBV19 to TRBJ2-5; TCRdb picks TRBD1, but there is no DNA to check that call. The source is a human donor in good health. CDR3 region: CASSIDIGTGRETQYF.